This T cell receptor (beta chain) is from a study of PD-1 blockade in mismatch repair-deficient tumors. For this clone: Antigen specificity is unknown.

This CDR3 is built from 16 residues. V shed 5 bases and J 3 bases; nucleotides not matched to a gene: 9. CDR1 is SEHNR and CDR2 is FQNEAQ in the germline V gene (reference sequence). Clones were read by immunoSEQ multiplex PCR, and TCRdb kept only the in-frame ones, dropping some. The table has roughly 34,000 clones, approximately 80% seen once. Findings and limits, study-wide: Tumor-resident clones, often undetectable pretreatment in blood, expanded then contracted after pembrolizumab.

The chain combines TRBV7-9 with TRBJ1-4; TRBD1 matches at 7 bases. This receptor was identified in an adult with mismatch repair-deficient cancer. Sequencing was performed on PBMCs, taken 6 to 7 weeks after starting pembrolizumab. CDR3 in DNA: TGTGCCAGCAGCAACTCCTGGACAGGCTCTAATGAAAAACTGTTTTTT. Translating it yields CASSNSWTGSNEKLFF.